This T cell receptor (beta chain) was identified in a study of identical twins (dated by TCRdb to about 2016). Background for the entire study: To test whether fetal clonotypes persist, the study used deep sequencing on TCR alpha and beta repertoires from monozygotic twins, unrelated adults of various ages, and cord blood. To rule out contamination, the twin experiments were replicated at different times with different library preparation protocols. Broad study findings and their caveats: Recombination models systematically underestimated out-of-frame TCR alpha sharing in monozygotic twins but agreed with sharing between unrelated individuals. The excess sharing between twins in beta out-of-frame sequences was weaker because fewer shared sequences reduced the signal-to-noise ratio. Conclusions relied on cross-sectional statistical analysis, since the same donors could not be followed over many years. Compared with coincidental sharing between unrelated individuals, an excess of low generation-probability sequences was observed among out-of-frame TCR alpha sequences shared between twins. Zero-insertion analyses could be partly confounded by invariant T cells such as MAIT and iNKT, though diverse VJ usage argued against such confounding for most clonotypes. Fewer insertions were carried by abundant cord blood beta clonotypes, a similar but weaker trend appeared in young adult naive repertoires, and no such trend appeared in memory repertoires.

This clonotype was detected only a few times. The target of this receptor is not known. No base quality values were provided; no much bigger clone lies one nucleotide off. Trimming costs V 3 bases and J 7 bases, and their ends lie 16 bases apart. CDR1 and CDR2 are drawn from the germline V gene (reference sequence): LNHDA, SQIVND. The CDR3 sequence holds 15 residues, the cysteine and phenylalanine included. The retained sequence is limited to the CDR3, 45 bases, with the frame set at the first base. Library preparation was by 5' RACE. The sequencer was an Illumina HiSeq 2000. Template switching introduced a universal primer binding site; the final cDNA contained a unique molecular identifier, enabling accurate counting of TCR cDNA molecules. Specific primers in the conserved constant-segment region were used to synthesize first-strand cDNA for the TCR alpha and beta chains. To control for contamination, every cDNA library was double barcoded, receiving both a SMART-Mk sample barcode and Illumina barcodes. TruSeq adapter sequences along with Illumina sample barcodes were introduced in two successive PCR steps. TCR alpha and beta cDNA libraries were sequenced on the Illumina HiSeq platform with custom primers. For the original study's pipeline: Raw reads were processed with MiGEC to extract unique molecular identifiers, and MiXCR was used to determine CDR3 positions. For each individual, recombination models were inferred using an EM algorithm with the repgenHMM and IGoR tools. The tcR package in R was used for shared clonotype analysis, with sharing normalized by the product of cloneset sizes. To study raw recombination free of thymic and clonal selection effects, out-of-frame nonproductive sequences were analyzed. The raw public data were reprocessed by TCRdb itself: fastp quality trimming at Q25, MiXCR clonotype calling, in-frame beta chains only. Rows merge per CDR3 protein into single entries with the most common DNA and genes. What appears here as the V and J calls and clone size reflects TCRdb's work, not the paper's. For this sample there are roughly 480,000 distinct CDR3 sequences; roughly a quarter appear just once. Clones ranked in the top ten supply about 2.7% of the sample.

Every donor in the study was a healthy Caucasian. Three pairs of female monozygotic twins, all aged about 18 to 29 years, made up the twin cohort. Positive isolation kits from Invitrogen were used to isolate CD4+ and CD8+ T cell populations. The sample was also reused in another study, on T cells expressing NK-cell markers. The second study also describes: Three sorted T-cell subsets (CD3+CD56+NKG2C+, CD3+CD56+NKG2C- and CD3+CD56-NKG2C+) from under 10 donors had their TCR beta-chain repertoires profiled. Seven of the eight sequenced donors were HCMV-seropositive and one was HCMV-seronegative. To restrict sorting to alphabetaTCR-expressing T cells, an anti-gammadeltaTCR antibody was added in several experiments. In a handful of donors, the dominant CD3+CD56+NKG2C+ clonotypes were among the top 10 CD8+ clonotypes and accounted for about 1.0-7.5% of CD8+ T cells. Those dominant clonotypes were again the most abundant among CD3+CD56-NKG2C+ cells in several donors, at roughly 28.3-60.1%. Whether the expanded NKG2C-expressing T cell clones were specific for HCMV antigens was left unclear. The study sequenced eight donors, all healthy volunteers chosen at random: three men and five women. HCMV-specific IgG was detected in serum with a commercial ELISA kit to determine HCMV serostatus. MIGEC was used to demultiplex reads and group reads by UMI, and MiTCR was used to assemble and quantify clonotypes. Only TCR cDNA sequences supported by at least two reads were kept to exclude erroneous sequences. The tcR package was used for downstream repertoire analysis, and clonotypes were matched between fractions using CDR3 nucleotide sequence together with V segment. VDJmatch was used to annotate antigen specificity against VDJdb, with one amino acid substitution allowed in CDR3.

The V gene is TRBV19 and the J gene is TRBJ2-1; TRBD1 could be the D gene, as 5 bases match. The sequenced sample was CD4+ T cells sorted from blood. The source is a woman between 18 and 30 years old in good health. CDR3 loop: CASSIGAGIVNEQFF. The DNA reads TGTGCCAGTAGTATCGGAGCAGGGATTGTAAATGAGCAGTTCTTC.